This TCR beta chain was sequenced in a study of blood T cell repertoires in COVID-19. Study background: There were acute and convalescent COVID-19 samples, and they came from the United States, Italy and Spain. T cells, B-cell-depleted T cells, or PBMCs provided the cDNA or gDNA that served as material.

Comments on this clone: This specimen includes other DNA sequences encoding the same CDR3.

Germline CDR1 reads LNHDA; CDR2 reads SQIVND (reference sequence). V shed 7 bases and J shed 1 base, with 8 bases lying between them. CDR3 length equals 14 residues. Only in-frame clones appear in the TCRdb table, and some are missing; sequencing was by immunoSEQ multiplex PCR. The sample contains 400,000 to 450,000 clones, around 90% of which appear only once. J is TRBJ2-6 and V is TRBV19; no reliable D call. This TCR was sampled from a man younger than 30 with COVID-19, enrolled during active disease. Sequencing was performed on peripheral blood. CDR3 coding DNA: TGTGCCAGTACTCCGTTATCTGGGGCCAACGTCCTGACTTTC. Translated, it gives CASTPLSGANVLTF.